The subject of this entry is one T cell receptor (beta chain). The CDR3 covers 13 residues. Germline V lookup: CDR1 SNHLY, CDR2 FYNNEI. Trimming pared 4 bases from V and 3 bases from J, leaving 10 bases between. The data originate from a study of blood T cell repertoires in COVID-19. TCRdb keeps only in-frame clones here, not all; method: immunoSEQ multiplex PCR. Here the sample spans approximately 250,000 clones, roughly 85% being singletons. J is TRBJ2-7 and V is TRBV2; D gene uncertain. The material sequenced was peripheral blood. This clonotype was sampled from a man in his fifties with COVID-19, enrolled during active disease. CDR3 protein: CASSVQLRYEQYF. The DNA for the CDR3 is TGTGCCAGCAGTGTCCAGTTACGCTACGAGCAGTACTTC. The full variable domain, completed using reference TRBV2 and TRBJ2-7, is EPEVTQTPSHQVTQMGQEVILRCVPISNHLYFYWYRQILGQKVEFLVSFYNNEISEKSEIFDDQFSVERPDGSNFTLKIRSTKLEDSAMYFCASSVQLRYEQYFGPGTRLTVT.